The 4 T cell receptor beta chains reported below all come from one sample, sequenced in a study of T cell responses to AZD1222 COVID-19 vaccine (dated by TCRdb to 2020 to 2023). The sample's time point label, in plain terms: about 28 days (+/-7) after the second vaccine dose. Per the publication, the treatment or condition label means: meningococcal conjugate vaccine given as trial control. The method was the immunoSEQ multiplex PCR assay. Entries here come from immuneACCESS through TCRdb and include only in-frame sequences with V and J called. Some clones fail to appear in such tables; in the studies checked, an unresolved V gene covers under half of the shortfall, and the cause of the remainder is unknown. The sample includes roughly 200,000 clones, with around 94% observed a single time. The top ten clonotypes cover 1.5% to 2% of the sample. This sample comprised peripheral blood, obtained 28 days after the second dose of the MenACWY control vaccine. Receptor source: an adult who received the MenACWY meningococcal vaccine as a control.

The rearrangement joins TRBV3-1 (or the pseudogene TRBV3-2) to TRBJ1-3; TRBD1 might be the D (6 bases). This CDR3 is 15 amino acids long. Germline V gene sequence: CDR1 LGHDT, CDR2 YNNKEL (reference sequence). V was pared by 1 base and J by 2 bases, with 9 bases between. The CDR3 bases are TGTGCCAGCAGCCAAGGGTCAGGGGCTGGAAACACCATATATTTT. Translating gives CASSQGSGAGNTIYF.

V and J are TRBV6-2 or TRBV6-3 and TRBJ2-7, with TRBD1 matching over 9 bases. The CDR3 sequence is 15 residues long. Germline trimming cut 0 bases from V and 2 bases from J; bases unmatched to any gene: 2. Germline values: CDR1 MNHEY, CDR2 SVGEGT. The CDR3 bases are TGTGCCAGCAGTTACTCCCGGGACAGGGCCTACGAGCAGTACTTC. As protein: CASSYSRDRAYEQYF.

The CDR3 DNA reads TGTGCCAGCTCAGACCAGAACACTGAAGCTTTCTTT. Protein: CASSDQNTEAFF. The chain carries TRBV6-5 and TRBJ1-1; D uncertain. The germline gives CDR1 MNHEY, CDR2 SVGAGI. The CDR3 runs to 12 residues. V was cut by 8 bases and J by 1 base, with 8 bases left in between.

The gene calls are TRBV7-2 and TRBJ2-7, with 9 positions matching TRBD1. The CDR3 is 15 amino acids. The germline CDR1 and CDR2 sequences are SGHTA and FQGNSA. The V and J ends lost 2 bases and 6 bases, in that order; junction bases with no gene match: 8. The CDR3 coding sequence is TGTGCCAGCAGCTTAACGACCGGGACAGGGCTCGAGCAGTACTTC. It translates to CASSLTTGTGLEQYF. Full variable domain (remainder filled in from reference TRBV7-2 and TRBJ2-7): GAGVSQSPSNKVTEKGKDVELRCDPISGHTALYWYRQSLGQGLEFLIYFQGNSAPDKSGLPSDRFSAERTGGSVSTLTIQRTQQEDSAVYLCASSLTTGTGLEQYFGPGTRLTVT.